This T cell receptor beta chain was obtained from a study of vaccination effects on CD4 cells after COVID-19. Study as a whole: The median interval between the second dose and post-vaccine sampling was 72 days. Study-wide results and caveats: The study, lacking early post-infection timepoints, had few convalescent patients. In the late period after vaccination, infection- and vaccine-induced clones contracted markedly.

Between days 10 and 11 of culture, CD4+ T cells were separated out. Infection dated between March and December 2020, before the Alpha, Beta and Delta variants reached the United States. Participants completed two doses of the BNT162b2 or mRNA-1273 vaccine. Half-medium exchanges with IL-2 medium took place on days 3 and 7. Notes on this clone: As yet, its antigen is unknown.

The assay was immunoSEQ multiplex PCR, and TCRdb's table has in-frame clones only and misses some. In the table there are some 50,000 clones, over 60% of which are singletons. The germline CDR1 and CDR2 sequences are SGHTA and FQGNSA. There are 16 residues in the CDR3. The trim removed 1 base at V and 9 bases at J, leaving 6 bases unmatched. Sequenced here: CD4+ T cells from PBMCs cultured without peptide, sampled after COVID-19 vaccination. The source is a human donor who had a prior SARS-CoV-2 infection. The chain uses TRBV7-2 and TRBJ1-6, with 10 nucleotides matching TRBD1. Here the CDR3 reads CASSLGTGGSPSPLHF. In nucleotides, the CDR3 is TGTGCCAGCAGCTTAGGGACAGGGGGGTCCCCTTCACCCCTCCACTTT. The full variable domain, with the rest looked up from reference TRBV7-2 and TRBJ1-6, is GAGVSQSPSNKVTEKGKDVELRCDPISGHTALYWYRQSLGQGLEFLIYFQGNSAPDKSGLPSDRFSAERTGGSVSTLTIQRTQQEDSAVYLCASSLGTGGSPSPLHFGNGTRLTVT.